These 14 T cell receptor beta chains were all obtained from the same sample, sequenced in a study of shared clonotypes between healthy human individuals. The data were produced by immunoSEQ multiplex PCR, yet TCRdb's version contains in-frame clones alone and is incomplete. The table records more than 2,000,000 clones, around nine tenths of them present only once. The sequenced sample was naive CD4+ T cells sorted from blood. Described subset: CD45RA+ positively selected. These receptors came from a man between 18 and 35 years old in good health.

J is TRBJ2-1 and V is TRBV7-6; D remains ambiguous. Germline V gene data show CDR1 as SGHVS and CDR2 as FNYEAQ. This CDR3 has 11 residues. Trimming removed 6 bases from V and 7 bases from J, with 7 bases in between. CDR3 sequence reads: CASSSGNEQFF. CDR3 DNA sequence: TGTGCCAGCAGTTCAGGTAATGAGCAGTTCTTC. The complete variable domain, with remaining parts taken from reference TRBV7-6 and TRBJ2-1, reads GAGVSQSPRYKVTKRGQDVALRCDPISGHVSLYWYRQALGQGPEFLTYFNYEAQQDKSGLPNDRFSAERPEGSISTLTIQRTEQRDSAMYRCASSSGNEQFFGPGTRLTVL.

This chain connects TRBV6-5 to TRBJ2-5; D tentatively reads TRBD1 or TRBD2 (6 bases each). This CDR3 spans 13 amino acids. V gave up 4 bases and J gave up 4 bases, with 10 bases separating them. Germline assignment: CDR1 MNHEY and CDR2 SVGAGI. The CDR3 bases are TGTGCCAGCAGTTTTGGGGGGCGAGAGACCCAGTACTTC. Encoded protein: CASSFGGRETQYF.

The chain combines TRBV28 with TRBJ1-2; D unresolved. Germline values: CDR1 MDHEN, CDR2 SYDVKM. V lost 6 bases and J 0 bases, leaving 11 bases between the germline ends. There are 14 residues in the CDR3. The CDR3 loop reads CASRRSGANYGYTF. The CDR3 DNA sequence: TGTGCCAGCAGGCGAAGCGGAGCTAACTATGGCTACACCTTC.

The chain recombines TRBV19 with TRBJ1-1; D is unresolved. This CDR3 contains 13 residues. Per germline, CDR1 LNHDA and CDR2 SQIVND (reference sequence). V lost 6 bases to trimming and J lost 3 bases, with 11 bases between them. This chain's CDR3 is CASSWQSHTEAFF. Written as DNA, the CDR3 is TGTGCCAGTAGCTGGCAGAGCCACACTGAAGCTTTCTTT.

CDR3: CASAGPNQPQHF. For the CDR3, the DNA is TGTGCCAGTGCAGGGCCGAATCAGCCCCAGCATTTT. The genes are TRBV28 and TRBJ1-5; possibly TRBD1 for D (5 bases). Germline V gene lookup returns CDR1 MDHEN and CDR2 SYDVKM. This CDR3 is 12 amino acids long. Trimming took 9 bases from V and 4 from J, leaving 10 bases between them.

The rearrangement joins TRBV10-3 to TRBJ2-5, with 8 bases fitting TRBD1. Germline values: CDR1 ENHRY, CDR2 SYGVKD. The CDR3 has 14 residues. The J segment lost 1 base and the V segment lost 5 bases, leaving 3 bases of the junction unmatched. The CDR3 sequence is CAISPQGAQETQYF. The CDR3 DNA sequence: TGTGCCATCAGTCCCCAGGGGGCCCAAGAGACCCAGTACTTC.

This clone was seen once. The identical CDR3 is also encoded by other nucleotide sequences in the sample. V usage is TRBV27 and J usage is TRBJ1-2; unclear D gene. This CDR3 region has 12 residues. Deletions cut 2 bases from V and 4 bases from J, with 5 bases between. Germline CDR1 reads MNHEY; CDR2 reads SMNVEV (reference sequence). In DNA, the CDR3 is TGTGCCAGCAGTTTAAAGGGCTATGGCTACACCTTC. Translated: CASSLKGYGYTF.

The V call is TRBV11-2, the J call TRBJ2-7, with unresolved D. The CDR3 contains 13 residues. Trimming pared 5 bases from V and 3 bases from J, leaving 11 bases between. Germline CDR1 and CDR2: SGHAT and FQNNGV. The CDR3 DNA reads TGTGCCAGCAGCCCCCTGGCAGGCTACGAGCAGTACTTC. Translating it yields CASSPLAGYEQYF. The full variable domain, completed using reference TRBV11-2 and TRBJ2-7, is EAGVAQSPRYKIIEKRQSVAFWCNPISGHATLYWYQQILGQGPKLLIQFQNNGVVDDSQLPKDRFSAERLKGVDSTLKIQPAKLEDSAVYLCASSPLAGYEQYFGPGTRLTVT.

The rearrangement links TRBV10-3 to TRBJ2-2; tentative D call: TRBD1 (7 bases). The CDR3 has 17 amino acids. In germline, CDR1 is ENHRY, CDR2 SYGVKD. Trimming pared 1 base from V and 0 bases from J, leaving 12 bases between. The CDR3 region is CAISEWAGTANTGELFF. The CDR3 DNA reads TGTGCCATCAGTGAGTGGGCGGGGACAGCGAACACCGGGGAGCTGTTTTTT.

The genes are TRBV30 and TRBJ1-5; no definite D call. Trimming stripped 0 bases from V and 1 base from J, with 7 bases between. CDR1 GTSNPN and CDR2 SVGIG come from the germline V gene (reference sequence). CDR3 length: 14 residues. The CDR3 loop is CAWSVQASNQPQHF. Written as DNA, the CDR3 is TGTGCCTGGAGTGTCCAAGCCAGCAATCAGCCCCAGCATTTT.

The rearrangement uses TRBV5-4 and TRBJ2-2; maybe TRBD1 (5 bases). CDR1 SGHNT and CDR2 YYREEE come from the germline V gene (reference sequence). V was shortened by 1 base and J by 1 base, with 11 bases between the two germline ends. The CDR3 consists of 16 residues. The CDR3 bases are TGTGCCAGCAGCTTGTTCGCAGGGTTGAACACCGGGGAGCTGTTTTTT. Encoded protein: CASSLFAGLNTGELFF. Supplemented by reference TRBV5-4 and TRBJ2-2, the full variable domain reads ETGVTQSPTHLIKTRGQQVTLRCSSQSGHNTVSWYQQALGQGPQFIFQYYREEENGRGNFPPRFSGLQFPNYSSELNVNALELDDSALYLCASSLFAGLNTGELFFGEGSRLTVL.

This chain uses TRBV5-6 with TRBJ2-4, with D tentatively TRBD1 (6 bases). This CDR3 is built from 13 residues. Germline assignment: CDR1 SGHDT and CDR2 YYEEEE. V gave up 2 bases and J gave up 5 bases, with 8 bases separating them. CDR3: CASSFAGENIQYF. DNA for the CDR3: TGTGCCAGCAGCTTCGCAGGGGAAAACATTCAGTACTTC.

The chain recombines TRBV15 with TRBJ2-5, with TRBD2 matching 11 bases. Germline values: CDR1 LNHNV, CDR2 YYDKDF (reference sequence). The ends lost 1 base at V and 4 bases at J; junction bases unmatched: 11. The CDR3 consists of 18 residues. The CDR3 loop reads CATSRVGSGGAMGETQYF. CDR3 nucleotides: TGTGCCACCAGCAGAGTGGGTAGCGGGGGGGCAATGGGAGAGACCCAGTACTTC.

Of note for this clone: The same CDR3 also results from other DNA sequences found in this sample. The rearrangement joins TRBV2 to TRBJ2-7; D possibly corresponds to TRBD1 (5 bases). Germline V CDR1 and CDR2: SNHLY, FYNNEI. The CDR3 spans 11 residues. The V end was cut by 8 bases, the J end by 3 bases, with 8 bases between. This CDR3 is CASRQSYEQYF. Written as DNA, the CDR3 is TGTGCCAGCCGACAGAGCTACGAGCAGTACTTC.